This is a list of T cell receptor beta chains from one sample in a study of T cell responses to AZD1222 COVID-19 vaccine. TCRdb's copy holds only in-frame clones and misses some; the assay was immunoSEQ multiplex PCR. The table includes roughly 130,000 clones, 88% detected once. The sample consisted of peripheral blood, taken on day 0 of MenACWY control vaccination. These receptors came from an adult in good health. The CDR3 runs from the conserved cysteine through the conserved F or W. D genes are given only for firm matches. Clone size is shown for a subset of rows, as once, few, many or a class of expanded clone.

d_call: .; j_call: TRBJ1-1; v_call: TRBV3-1/TRBV3-2; clone_size: .; cdr3_length: 13; cdr3_nt: TGTGCCAGCAGCCAAGAGAGGAACACTGAAGCTTTCTTT; cdr3_aa: CASSQERNTEAFF
d_call: .; j_call: TRBJ2-7; v_call: TRBV28; clone_size: .; cdr3_length: 15; cdr3_nt: TGTGCCAGCAGTTTAAGGTGGCAGAATGGCTACGAGCAGTACTTC; cdr3_aa: CASSLRWQNGYEQYF
d_call: TRBD1; j_call: TRBJ1-6; v_call: TRBV6-1; clone_size: .; cdr3_length: 16; cdr3_nt: TGTGCCAGCAGTGAAGCACAGGGGGAAGGGTTTTCACCCCTCCACTTT; cdr3_aa: CASSEAQGEGFSPLHF
d_call: TRBD1; j_call: TRBJ1-1; v_call: TRBV28; clone_size: .; cdr3_length: 14; cdr3_nt: TGTGCCAGCAGTTTTAGACAGGGAGTCACTGAAGCTTTCTTT; cdr3_aa: CASSFRQGVTEAFF
d_call: .; j_call: TRBJ2-7; v_call: TRBV27; clone_size: .; cdr3_length: 15; cdr3_nt: TGTGCCAGCAGTTTAAATCCTGGGAAGAACTACGAGCAGTACTTC; cdr3_aa: CASSLNPGKNYEQYF
d_call: .; j_call: TRBJ1-2; v_call: TRBV2; clone_size: few; cdr3_length: 15; cdr3_nt: TGTGCCAGCAGACGGGCCGGCGGCATGGGCCAGGGGTACACCTTC; cdr3_aa: CASRRAGGMGQGYTF
d_call: .; j_call: TRBJ2-3; v_call: TRBV5-1; clone_size: .; cdr3_length: 14; cdr3_nt: TGCGCCAGCAGCTTGGGCGGGGATCAAGATACGCAGTATTTT; cdr3_aa: CASSLGGDQDTQYF
d_call: TRBD2; j_call: TRBJ2-5; v_call: TRBV9; clone_size: .; cdr3_length: 17; cdr3_nt: TGTGCCAGCAGCGCCGGGACTAGCGGGAAGCGGGGGGAGACCCAGTACTTC; cdr3_aa: CASSAGTSGKRGETQYF
d_call: .; j_call: TRBJ1-5; v_call: TRBV19; clone_size: .; cdr3_length: 15; cdr3_nt: TGTGCCAGTAGGAAGGGACTCCCCAACAATCAGCCCCAGCATTTT; cdr3_aa: CASRKGLPNNQPQHF
d_call: TRBD1; j_call: TRBJ1-3; v_call: TRBV6-1; clone_size: .; cdr3_length: 16; cdr3_nt: TGTGCCAGCAGTGAACGACAGGGGGGAATTGGAAACACCATATATTTT; cdr3_aa: CASSERQGGIGNTIYF
d_call: TRBD1; j_call: TRBJ2-7; v_call: TRBV28; clone_size: .; cdr3_length: 14; cdr3_nt: TGTGCCAGCAGCGCCGGGACAGGGTCCTACGAGCAGTACTTC; cdr3_aa: CASSAGTGSYEQYF
d_call: .; j_call: TRBJ2-6; v_call: TRBV6-6; clone_size: .; cdr3_length: 15; cdr3_nt: TGTGCCAGCAGGACGGTAGGGGCTGGGGCCAACGTCCTGACTTTC; cdr3_aa: CASRTVGAGANVLTF
d_call: .; j_call: TRBJ1-5; v_call: TRBV28; clone_size: .; cdr3_length: 15; cdr3_nt: TGTGCCAGCAGACCCGACACCTATAGCAATCAGCCCCAGCATTTT; cdr3_aa: CASRPDTYSNQPQHF
d_call: .; j_call: TRBJ1-3; v_call: TRBV2; clone_size: .; cdr3_length: 15; cdr3_nt: TGTGCCAGCAGTGAATTCCTATCCTCTGGAAACACCATATATTTT; cdr3_aa: CASSEFLSSGNTIYF
d_call: .; j_call: TRBJ1-2; v_call: TRBV7-8; clone_size: once; cdr3_length: 15; cdr3_nt: TGTGCCAGCAGCTTAGCGCTACGGGGTGACTATGGCTACACCTTC; cdr3_aa: CASSLALRGDYGYTF
d_call: .; j_call: TRBJ1-5; v_call: TRBV28; clone_size: .; cdr3_length: 16; cdr3_nt: TGTGCCAGCAGTTTACGGGCAGGGCGAAGCAATCAGCCCCAGCATTTT; cdr3_aa: CASSLRAGRSNQPQHF
d_call: .; j_call: TRBJ2-7; v_call: TRBV18; clone_size: .; cdr3_length: 11; cdr3_nt: TGTGCCAGCTCACGGGCGGACGAGCAGTACTTC; cdr3_aa: CASSRADEQYF
d_call: .; j_call: TRBJ2-7; v_call: TRBV2; clone_size: .; cdr3_length: 10; cdr3_nt: TGTGCCAGCAGTGGGCTTGAGCAGTACTTC; cdr3_aa: CASSGLEQYF
d_call: .; j_call: TRBJ1-6; v_call: TRBV3-1/TRBV3-2; clone_size: .; cdr3_length: 15; cdr3_nt: TGTGCCAGCAGCCAAGACAGGGCGGCCTTATCACCCCTCCACTTT; cdr3_aa: CASSQDRAALSPLHF
d_call: .; j_call: TRBJ1-4; v_call: TRBV7-2; clone_size: few; cdr3_length: 14; cdr3_nt: TGTGCCAGCCTTGCCGTCCCGGGGAGCAGTAAACTGTTTTTT; cdr3_aa: CASLAVPGSSKLFF
d_call: TRBD2; j_call: TRBJ2-5; v_call: TRBV11-3; clone_size: .; cdr3_length: 18; cdr3_nt: TGTGCCAGCAGCTCTGGTACCTCGGGACTAGCGGGATTGGAGACCCAGTACTTC; cdr3_aa: CASSSGTSGLAGLETQYF
d_call: .; j_call: TRBJ1-6; v_call: TRBV2; clone_size: .; cdr3_length: 15; cdr3_nt: TGTGCCAGCAGATTGACAGAGTCCTATAATTCACCCCTCCACTTT; cdr3_aa: CASRLTESYNSPLHF
d_call: TRBD1; j_call: TRBJ1-2; v_call: TRBV11-2; clone_size: .; cdr3_length: 15; cdr3_nt: TGTGCCAGCAGCTTAGATCAGGGACAGGGCTATGGCTACACCTTC; cdr3_aa: CASSLDQGQGYGYTF
d_call: TRBD1; j_call: TRBJ1-2; v_call: TRBV29-1; clone_size: .; cdr3_length: 16; cdr3_nt: TGCAGCGTTGAAGACGGGAGGAGGGGGCGAATCTATGGCTACACCTTC; cdr3_aa: CSVEDGRRGRIYGYTF
d_call: TRBD1; j_call: TRBJ2-7; v_call: TRBV7-9; clone_size: .; cdr3_length: 16; cdr3_nt: TGTGCCAGCAGCTTCGTGGGCCCGGGACAGCCCTACGAGCAGTACTTC; cdr3_aa: CASSFVGPGQPYEQYF
d_call: TRBD2; j_call: TRBJ2-3; v_call: TRBV6-2/TRBV6-3; clone_size: .; cdr3_length: 18; cdr3_nt: TGTGCCAGCAGCCCAGGGACTAGCGGGAGGGCCGGTGCAGATACGCAGTATTTT; cdr3_aa: CASSPGTSGRAGADTQYF
d_call: .; j_call: TRBJ2-5; v_call: TRBV9; clone_size: .; cdr3_length: 15; cdr3_nt: TGTGCCAGCAGCACCCGAGGAGCGGATCAAGAGACCCAGTACTTC; cdr3_aa: CASSTRGADQETQYF
d_call: .; j_call: TRBJ1-5; v_call: TRBV7-2; clone_size: .; cdr3_length: 13; cdr3_nt: TGTGCCAGCAGCCAAAGGCCCGGGAGGTCCCAGCATTTT; cdr3_aa: CASSQRPGRSQHF
d_call: .; j_call: TRBJ2-1; v_call: TRBV21-1; clone_size: once; cdr3_length: 15; cdr3_nt: TGTGCCAGCAGCACTGAGGGGAGGGGGTATGATGAGCAGTTCTTC; cdr3_aa: CASSTEGRGYDEQFF
d_call: .; j_call: TRBJ2-1; v_call: TRBV6-5; clone_size: .; cdr3_length: 14; cdr3_nt: TGTGCCAGCGGCCGTGAGCTCTCCTACAATGAGCAGTTCTTC; cdr3_aa: CASGRELSYNEQFF
d_call: TRBD2; j_call: TRBJ2-2; v_call: TRBV11-2; clone_size: .; cdr3_length: 16; cdr3_nt: TGTGCCAGCAGCAAGGGACGGGAGGGCCTGGTCGGGGAGCTGTTTTTT; cdr3_aa: CASSKGREGLVGELFF
d_call: .; j_call: TRBJ2-5; v_call: TRBV12-3/TRBV12-4; clone_size: .; cdr3_length: 13; cdr3_nt: TGTGCCAGCAGTCAGGCCGGAGCGGAGACCCAGTACTTC; cdr3_aa: CASSQAGAETQYF
d_call: TRBD2; j_call: TRBJ2-1; v_call: TRBV7-6; clone_size: once; cdr3_length: 15; cdr3_nt: TGTGCCAGCAGCCTATCGACTAGCGGGACTGGTGAGCAGTTCTTC; cdr3_aa: CASSLSTSGTGEQFF
d_call: TRBD1; j_call: TRBJ2-5; v_call: TRBV18; clone_size: .; cdr3_length: 13; cdr3_nt: TGTGCCAGCTCCAGACAGGGTGGGGAGACCCAGTACTTC; cdr3_aa: CASSRQGGETQYF
d_call: TRBD1; j_call: TRBJ2-7; v_call: TRBV19; clone_size: .; cdr3_length: 15; cdr3_nt: TGTGCCAGTAGTATCGGCGGGACAGGGGCCATCGAGCAGTACTTC; cdr3_aa: CASSIGGTGAIEQYF
d_call: TRBD1; j_call: TRBJ1-1; v_call: TRBV5-1; clone_size: once; cdr3_length: 13; cdr3_nt: TGCGCCAGCGGACAGGGGACGAACACTGAAGCTTTCTTT; cdr3_aa: CASGQGTNTEAFF
d_call: .; j_call: TRBJ2-5; v_call: TRBV12-3/TRBV12-4; clone_size: .; cdr3_length: 13; cdr3_nt: TGTGCCAGCAGCCCACAGAGCCAAGAGACCCAGTACTTC; cdr3_aa: CASSPQSQETQYF
d_call: .; j_call: TRBJ2-5; v_call: TRBV2; clone_size: .; cdr3_length: 11; cdr3_nt: TGTGCCAGCAGTGAGGGTGAGACCCAGTACTTC; cdr3_aa: CASSEGETQYF
d_call: .; j_call: TRBJ2-7; v_call: TRBV4-1; clone_size: .; cdr3_length: 18; cdr3_nt: TGCGCCAGCAGCCCGACAGTGACAGGCCTGGCGTTGGCCTACGAGCAGTACTTC; cdr3_aa: CASSPTVTGLALAYEQYF
d_call: .; j_call: TRBJ2-7; v_call: TRBV7-2; clone_size: .; cdr3_length: 12; cdr3_nt: TGTGCCGTTAGGCTAGGGGTCTACGAGCAGTACTTC; cdr3_aa: CAVRLGVYEQYF
d_call: TRBD2; j_call: TRBJ2-7; v_call: TRBV28; clone_size: .; cdr3_length: 15; cdr3_nt: TGTGCCAGCAGGAAAAATAGCGGGAGCCACTACGAGCAGTACTTC; cdr3_aa: CASRKNSGSHYEQYF
d_call: TRBD1; j_call: TRBJ2-6; v_call: TRBV28; clone_size: .; cdr3_length: 17; cdr3_nt: TGTGCCAGCAGGTTAGACAGGGGAATCTCTGGGGCCAACGTCCTGACTTTC; cdr3_aa: CASRLDRGISGANVLTF
d_call: TRBD2; j_call: TRBJ2-1; v_call: TRBV4-1; clone_size: .; cdr3_length: 15; cdr3_nt: TGCGCCAGCAGCCAAGTGCGGGAGCCAGAGAATGAGCAGTTCTTC; cdr3_aa: CASSQVREPENEQFF
d_call: .; j_call: TRBJ2-5; v_call: TRBV3-1/TRBV3-2; clone_size: .; cdr3_length: 11; cdr3_nt: TGTGCCAGCAGCCATGCTCGGACCCAGTACTTC; cdr3_aa: CASSHARTQYF
d_call: .; j_call: TRBJ2-5; v_call: TRBV9; clone_size: .; cdr3_length: 12; cdr3_nt: TGTGCCAGCAGCGTAGAAGGGGAGACCCAGTACTTC; cdr3_aa: CASSVEGETQYF
d_call: TRBD1; j_call: TRBJ2-1; v_call: TRBV9; clone_size: .; cdr3_length: 14; cdr3_nt: TGTGCCAGCAGCGTATCACAGGGGGCATCTGAGCAGTTCTTC; cdr3_aa: CASSVSQGASEQFF
d_call: .; j_call: TRBJ1-6; v_call: TRBV27; clone_size: .; cdr3_length: 15; cdr3_nt: TGTGCCAGCAGCCGGGACCATGCCTATAATTCACCCCTCCACTTT; cdr3_aa: CASSRDHAYNSPLHF
d_call: .; j_call: TRBJ2-3; v_call: TRBV20-1; clone_size: .; cdr3_length: 11; cdr3_nt: TGCAGTGCCACGGGGACAGATACGCAGTATTTT; cdr3_aa: CSATGTDTQYF
d_call: TRBD1; j_call: TRBJ2-5; v_call: TRBV12-3/TRBV12-4; clone_size: .; cdr3_length: 13; cdr3_nt: TGTGCCAGCAGTCACAGGGGAGAAGAGACCCAGTACTTC; cdr3_aa: CASSHRGEETQYF
d_call: .; j_call: TRBJ2-7; v_call: TRBV4-1; clone_size: .; cdr3_length: 14; cdr3_nt: TGCGCCAGCAGCCAAGACAGTCAGCGGCCCGAGCAGTACTTC; cdr3_aa: CASSQDSQRPEQYF
d_call: .; j_call: TRBJ2-5; v_call: TRBV21-1; clone_size: .; cdr3_length: 17; cdr3_nt: TGTGCCAGCAGCAAAGATAAGCTAGCGGGACCCCCAGAGACCCAGTACTTC; cdr3_aa: CASSKDKLAGPPETQYF
d_call: TRBD2; j_call: TRBJ2-1; v_call: TRBV6-1; clone_size: .; cdr3_length: 16; cdr3_nt: TGTGCCAGCAGTGAACTGGGGGGGTACCCCTACAATGAGCAGTTCTTC; cdr3_aa: CASSELGGYPYNEQFF
d_call: .; j_call: TRBJ2-1; v_call: TRBV18; clone_size: few; cdr3_length: 14; cdr3_nt: TGTGCCAGCTCACCATCTCAGGGTATCCATGAGCAGTTCTTC; cdr3_aa: CASSPSQGIHEQFF
d_call: TRBD1; j_call: TRBJ1-5; v_call: TRBV30; clone_size: .; cdr3_length: 15; cdr3_nt: TGTGCCTGGAGGACAGGGGGCGCGGAGAATCAGCCCCAGCATTTT; cdr3_aa: CAWRTGGAENQPQHF
d_call: TRBD1; j_call: TRBJ2-3; v_call: TRBV3-1/TRBV3-2; clone_size: .; cdr3_length: 17; cdr3_nt: TGTGCCAGCAGCCAAGATAGGATCAGGGGGCCTGCAGATACGCAGTATTTT; cdr3_aa: CASSQDRIRGPADTQYF